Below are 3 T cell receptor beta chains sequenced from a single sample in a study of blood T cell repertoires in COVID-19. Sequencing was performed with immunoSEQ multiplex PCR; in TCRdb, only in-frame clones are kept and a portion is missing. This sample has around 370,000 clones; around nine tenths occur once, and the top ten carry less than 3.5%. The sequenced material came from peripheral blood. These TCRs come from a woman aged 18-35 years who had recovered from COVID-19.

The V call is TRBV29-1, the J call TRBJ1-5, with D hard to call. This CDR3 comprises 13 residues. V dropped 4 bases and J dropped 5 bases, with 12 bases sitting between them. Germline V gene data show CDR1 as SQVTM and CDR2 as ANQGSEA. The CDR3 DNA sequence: TGCAGCGTTGGAATGGACTGGGATCAGCCCCAGCATTTT. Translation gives CSVGMDWDQPQHF.

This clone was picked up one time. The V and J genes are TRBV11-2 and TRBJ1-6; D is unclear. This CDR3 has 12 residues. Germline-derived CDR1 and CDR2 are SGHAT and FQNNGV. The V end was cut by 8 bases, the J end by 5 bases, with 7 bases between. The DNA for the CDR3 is TGTGCCAGCGGGCAGAATAATTCACCCCTCCACTTT. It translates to CASGQNNSPLHF.

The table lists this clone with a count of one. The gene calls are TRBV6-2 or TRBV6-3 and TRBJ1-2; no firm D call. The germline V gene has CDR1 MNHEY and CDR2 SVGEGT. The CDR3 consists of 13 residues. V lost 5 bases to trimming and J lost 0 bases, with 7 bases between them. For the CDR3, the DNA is TGTGCCAGCAGTCCGGGTACTAACTATGGCTACACCTTC. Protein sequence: CASSPGTNYGYTF.